This entry is about one T cell receptor (beta chain). As yet, its antigen is unknown. The data originate from a study of beta chain features in type 1 diabetes. Overall study results and limits: Type 1 diabetes patients had moderately but significantly shorter TCRB CDR3s in all four CD4+ subsets. The study left unresolved whether HLA type influences TCRB rearrangement. When VDJ junctions were examined, type 1 diabetes patients showed fewer insertions and more deletions.

The sequenced template was cDNA made from the entire isolated RNA. Measured with immunoSEQ multiplex PCR; TCRdb has only the in-frame clones, and not every one. The profile shows 500,000 to 650,000 clones, roughly 12% of them singletons. Sample: naive CD4+ T cells from blood. This TCR was recovered from a man younger than 40 with type 1 diabetes.

The CDR3: CASSWNQVFNEKLFF. For the CDR3, the DNA is TGTGCCAGTAGCTGGAACCAGGTCTTTAATGAAAAACTGTTTTTT. The chain employs TRBV19 and TRBJ1-4, with D hard to call. Germline lookup yields CDR1 LNHDA and CDR2 SQIVND (reference sequence). The CDR3 consists of 15 residues. V lost 6 bases to trimming and J lost 4 bases, with 15 bases between them.